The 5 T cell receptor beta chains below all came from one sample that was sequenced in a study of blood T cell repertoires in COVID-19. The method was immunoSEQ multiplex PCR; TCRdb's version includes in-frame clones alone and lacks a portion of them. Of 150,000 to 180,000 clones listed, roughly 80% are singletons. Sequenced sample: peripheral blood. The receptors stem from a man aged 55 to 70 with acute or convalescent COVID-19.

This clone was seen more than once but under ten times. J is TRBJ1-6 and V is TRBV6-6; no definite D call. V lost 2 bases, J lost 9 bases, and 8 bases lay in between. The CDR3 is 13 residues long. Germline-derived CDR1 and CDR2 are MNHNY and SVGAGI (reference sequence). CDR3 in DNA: TGTGCCAGCAGTTACGGTGGGAGTTCACCCCTCCACTTT. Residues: CASSYGGSSPLHF.

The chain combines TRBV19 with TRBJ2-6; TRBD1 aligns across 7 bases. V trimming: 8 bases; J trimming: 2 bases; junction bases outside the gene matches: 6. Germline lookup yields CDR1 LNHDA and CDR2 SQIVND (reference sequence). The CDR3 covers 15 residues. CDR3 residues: CASSLGGAGANVLTF. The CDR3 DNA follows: TGTGCCAGTTCCCTAGGGGGCGCTGGGGCCAACGTCCTGACTTTC.

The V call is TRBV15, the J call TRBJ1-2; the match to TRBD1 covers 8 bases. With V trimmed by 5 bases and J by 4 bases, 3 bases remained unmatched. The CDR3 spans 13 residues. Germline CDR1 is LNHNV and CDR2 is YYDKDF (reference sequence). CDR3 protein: CATSLGTGYGYTF. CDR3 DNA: TGTGCCACCAGCCTTGGGACAGGCTATGGCTACACCTTC. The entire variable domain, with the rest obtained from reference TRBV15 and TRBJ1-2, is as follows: DAMVIQNPRYQVTQFGKPVTLSCSQTLNHNVMYWYQQKSSQAPKLLFHYYDKDFNNEADTPDNFQSRRPNTSFCFLDIRSPGLGDTAMYLCATSLGTGYGYTFGSGTRLTVV.

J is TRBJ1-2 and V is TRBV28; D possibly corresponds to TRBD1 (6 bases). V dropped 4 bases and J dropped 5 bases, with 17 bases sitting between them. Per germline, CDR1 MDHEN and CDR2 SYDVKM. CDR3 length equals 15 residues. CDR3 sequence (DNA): TGTGCCAGCAGTTCTCGCCCACAGGGTCGATATGGCTACACCTTC. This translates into CASSSRPQGRYGYTF.

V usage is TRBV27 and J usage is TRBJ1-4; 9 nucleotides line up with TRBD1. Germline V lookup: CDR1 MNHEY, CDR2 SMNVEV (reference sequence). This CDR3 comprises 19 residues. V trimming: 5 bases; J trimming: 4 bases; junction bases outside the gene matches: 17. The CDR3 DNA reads TGTGCCAGCAGTCCGACGGTGGGGACAGGGTCCCCCCTTAATGAAAAACTGTTTTTT. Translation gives CASSPTVGTGSPLNEKLFF.